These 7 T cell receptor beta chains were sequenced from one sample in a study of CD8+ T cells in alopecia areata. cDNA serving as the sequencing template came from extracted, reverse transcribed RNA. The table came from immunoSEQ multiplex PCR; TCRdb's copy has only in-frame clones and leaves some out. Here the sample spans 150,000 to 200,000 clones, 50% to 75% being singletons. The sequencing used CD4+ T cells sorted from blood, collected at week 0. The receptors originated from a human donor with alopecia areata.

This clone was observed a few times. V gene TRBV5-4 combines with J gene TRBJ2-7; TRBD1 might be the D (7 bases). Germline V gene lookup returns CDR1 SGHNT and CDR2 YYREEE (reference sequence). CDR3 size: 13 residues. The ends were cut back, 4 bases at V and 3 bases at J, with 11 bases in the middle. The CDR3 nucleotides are TGTGCCAGCAGCGCGGGACAGCGCTACGAGCAGTACTTC. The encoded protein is CASSAGQRYEQYF.

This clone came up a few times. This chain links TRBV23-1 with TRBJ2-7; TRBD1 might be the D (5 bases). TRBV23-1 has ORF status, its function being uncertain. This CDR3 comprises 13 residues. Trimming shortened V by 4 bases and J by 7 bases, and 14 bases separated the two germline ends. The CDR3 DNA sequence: TGCGCCAGCAGTCCCCAGGGCGCGGTAGAGCAGTACTTC. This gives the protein CASSPQGAVEQYF.

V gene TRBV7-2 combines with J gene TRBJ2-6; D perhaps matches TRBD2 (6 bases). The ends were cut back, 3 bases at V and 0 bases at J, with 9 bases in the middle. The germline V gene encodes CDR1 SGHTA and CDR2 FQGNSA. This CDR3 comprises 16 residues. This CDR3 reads CASSLEGGSGANVLTF. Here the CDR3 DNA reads TGTGCCAGCAGCTTGGAGGGTGGCTCTGGGGCCAACGTCCTGACTTTC.

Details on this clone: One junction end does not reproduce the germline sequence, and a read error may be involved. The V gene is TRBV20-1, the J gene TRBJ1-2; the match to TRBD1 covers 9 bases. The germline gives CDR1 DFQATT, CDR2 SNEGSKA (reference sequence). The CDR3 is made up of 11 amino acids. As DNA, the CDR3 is TGCAGTGCGAAGCGATGGGACAGGGTCGCCTTC. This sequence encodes CSAKRWDRVAF.

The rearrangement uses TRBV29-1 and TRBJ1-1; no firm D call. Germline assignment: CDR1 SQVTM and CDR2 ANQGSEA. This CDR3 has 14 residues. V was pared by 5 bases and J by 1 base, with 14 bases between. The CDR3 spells CSVLARMTNTEAFF. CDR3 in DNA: TGCAGCGTTTTGGCACGGATGACGAACACTGAAGCTTTCTTT.

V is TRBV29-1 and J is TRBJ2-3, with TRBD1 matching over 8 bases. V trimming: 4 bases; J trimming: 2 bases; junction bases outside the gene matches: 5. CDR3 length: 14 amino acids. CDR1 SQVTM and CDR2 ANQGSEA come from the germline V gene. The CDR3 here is CSVVSRGHTDTQYF. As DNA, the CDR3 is TGCAGCGTTGTGTCCAGGGGGCACACAGATACGCAGTATTTT.

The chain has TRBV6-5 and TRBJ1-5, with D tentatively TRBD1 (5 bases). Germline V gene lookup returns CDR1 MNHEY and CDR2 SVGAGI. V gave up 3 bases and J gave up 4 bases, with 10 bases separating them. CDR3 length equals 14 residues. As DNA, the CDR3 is TGTGCCAGCAGTTATGCCAGGGAGAATCAGCCCCAGCATTTT. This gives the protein CASSYARENQPQHF.